This entry describes one T cell receptor beta chain. RNA was extracted from bulk tissue without any cell sorting. Newly diagnosed lung cancer patients had thoracic surgery in China, August–November 2014, without prior chemotherapy. This record belongs to a study of tumor and adjacent non-tumor tissue in lung cancer. Study as a whole: The patients, roughly 9 men and 5 or 6 women, were about 30 to 76 with stage I to III disease.

Germline lookup yields CDR1 SGHAT and CDR2 FQNNGV. With 2 bases removed from V and 6 bases from J, the gap between germline ends came to 8 bases. The CDR3 is 13 residues long. Three rounds of nested PCR, following a modified ARM-PCR protocol, produced the TCRbeta library. TCRdb re-called the multiplex PCR reads with MiXCR, one entry per CDR3 protein. Altogether around 70,000 distinct CDR3 sequences are present, around four fifths being singletons, with the ten largest covering 28%. This receptor was identified in a man in his sixties with non-small cell lung cancer. The rearrangement links TRBV11-2 to TRBJ2-1, with D perhaps given as TRBD1 or TRBD2 (5 bases each). Sequenced input: lung tumor tissue. CDR3 sequence (DNA): TGTGCCAGCAGCTTAACTGGGGGCAATGAGCAGTTCTTC. Its protein is CASSLTGGNEQFF.